Listed here are 26 T cell receptor beta chains from one sample, sequenced in a study of blood T cell repertoires in COVID-19. Clones were read by immunoSEQ multiplex PCR, and TCRdb kept only the in-frame ones, dropping some. Here the sample spans about 45,000 clones, roughly 90% being singletons. Source material: peripheral blood. Source of these receptors: a human donor in a cohort sampled during active COVID-19.

The V call is TRBV27, the J call TRBJ1-6; D perhaps matches TRBD1 (6 bases). Germline lookup yields CDR1 MNHEY and CDR2 SMNVEV (reference sequence). Between the trimmed V and J ends, which lost 6 bases and 13 bases, there was a span of 28 bases. This CDR3 is built from 17 residues. CDR3 nucleotides: TGTGCCAGCAGCAACTCCCAGCTCAGGGGCCCCACTAGTCCCCTCCACTTT. This encodes CASSNSQLRGPTSPLHF.

This sequence joins TRBV4-1 and TRBJ2-7, with D tentatively TRBD2 (6 bases). The germline CDR1 and CDR2 sequences are MGHRA and YSYEKL. Trimming shortened V by 0 bases and J by 4 bases, and 13 bases separated the two germline ends. This CDR3 region has 15 residues. CDR3 bases: TGCGCCAGCAGCCAAGATGGGGGGATCGATTACGAGCAGTACTTC. It encodes CASSQDGGIDYEQYF.

The chain has TRBV6-1 and TRBJ1-2; possible D gene TRBD1, 6 bases. Germline CDR1 reads MNHNS; CDR2 reads SASEGT. Trimming took 1 base from V and 1 from J, leaving 10 bases between them. This CDR3 contains 15 residues. CDR3 sequence: CASSEETGFNYGYTF. CDR3 coding DNA: TGTGCCAGCAGTGAAGAGACAGGATTTAACTATGGCTACACCTTC.

The CDR3 here is CASGLPWTGSNQPQHF. CDR3 bases: TGTGCTAGTGGTCTGCCCTGGACAGGTAGCAATCAGCCCCAGCATTTT. The V and J genes are TRBV12-5 and TRBJ1-5; 7 nucleotides align to TRBD1. The CDR3 has 16 amino acids. Germline CDR1 LGHNT, CDR2 FRNRAP. J gave up 0 bases and V 5 bases, and 7 bases lay outside the gene matches. Full variable domain (rest looked up from reference TRBV12-5 and TRBJ1-5): DARVTQTPRHKVTEMGQEVTMRCQPILGHNTVFWYRQTMMQGLELLAYFRNRAPLDDSGMPKDRFSAEMPDATLATLKIQPSEPRDSAVYFCASGLPWTGSNQPQHFGDGTRLSIL.

The chain combines TRBV19 with TRBJ1-2; D is undetermined. V was cut by 4 bases and J by 4 bases, with 7 bases left in between. The CDR3 is 12 amino acids. The V gene's germline CDR1 is LNHDA and CDR2 SQIVND (reference sequence). CDR3 loop: CASSRLAYGYTF. The CDR3 DNA is TGTGCCAGTAGTAGGCTAGCCTATGGCTACACCTTC.

In this sample, this clone turned up once. The rearrangement joins TRBV12-5 to TRBJ2-3; D call uncertain. Germline loops: CDR1 LGHNT, CDR2 FRNRAP. With 1 base removed from V and 8 bases from J, the gap between germline ends came to 4 bases. There are 11 residues in the CDR3. The DNA for the CDR3 is TGTGCTAGTGGTTTGGCCAGTACGCAGTATTTT. As protein: CASGLASTQYF.

The chain joins TRBV9 to TRBJ1-5, with D possibly matching TRBD1 (6 bases). CDR1 SGDLS and CDR2 YYNGEE come from the germline V gene. The CDR3 runs to 17 residues. Trimming left V 3 bases short and J 0 bases short, with 16 bases between. The DNA of the CDR3 is TGTGCCAGCAGCGCCTCGGACAGCTTTAATAGCAATCAGCCCCAGCATTTT. It yields the protein CASSASDSFNSNQPQHF.

This clone was recorded a few times. The CDR3 bases are TGTGCCAGCAGCCCCAGCGGGGGCCTCTACAATGAGCAGTTCTTC. It is translated as CASSPSGGLYNEQFF. The chain recombines TRBV6-2 or TRBV6-3 with TRBJ2-1, with 8 nucleotides matching TRBD2. The CDR3 spans 15 residues. Germline values: CDR1 MNHEY, CDR2 SVGEGT. V trimming: 6 bases; J trimming: 3 bases; junction bases outside the gene matches: 7.

The V and J genes are TRBV6-5 and TRBJ2-5; 11 nucleotides match TRBD2. The CDR3 covers 15 residues. Germline V gene sequence: CDR1 MNHEY, CDR2 SVGAGI. The trim removed 7 bases at V and 1 base at J, leaving 5 bases unmatched. CDR3 region: CASTLLAGGQETQYF. For the CDR3, the DNA is TGTGCCAGCACCTTGCTAGCGGGGGGCCAAGAGACCCAGTACTTC.

The V gene is TRBV19, the J gene TRBJ1-1; TRBD1 agrees at 9 bases. CDR1 and CDR2 from the germline V gene are LNHDA and SQIVND (reference sequence). CDR3 length: 14 residues. Losses at the gene ends were 5 bases for V and 1 base for J; bases not matched to a gene: 2. The CDR3 region has the DNA TGTGCCAGTAGTCAGACAGGGGGGAACACTGAAGCTTTCTTT. It encodes CASSQTGGNTEAFF. The whole variable domain, filled in from reference TRBV19 and TRBJ1-1, reads DGGITQSPKYLFRKEGQNVTLSCEQNLNHDAMYWYRQDPGQGLRLIYYSQIVNDFQKGDIAEGYSVSREKKESFPLTVTSAQKNPTAFYLCASSQTGGNTEAFFGQGTRLTVV.

The V call is TRBV7-3, the J call TRBJ1-2, with D possibly matching TRBD1 (6 bases). V was cut by 5 bases and J by 4 bases, with 17 bases left in between. This CDR3 comprises 15 residues. CDR1 is SGHTA and CDR2 is FQGTGA in the germline V gene. The CDR3 region is CASSETGRAPYGYTF. CDR3 DNA: TGTGCCAGCAGCGAGACAGGTCGGGCGCCCTATGGCTACACCTTC.

This clone was seen many times. The chain is built from TRBV5-8 and TRBJ1-2; weak D call: TRBD1 (6 bases). CDR3 length: 13 amino acids. Trimming pared 2 bases from V and 2 bases from J, leaving 7 bases between. Germline CDR1 and CDR2: SGHTS and YDEGEE. The CDR3 coding sequence is TGTGCCAGCAGCTTTACAGGGAACTATGGCTACACCTTC. It translates to CASSFTGNYGYTF.

This sequence joins TRBV6-5 and TRBJ2-3; 7 bases are shared with TRBD1. The germline gives CDR1 MNHEY, CDR2 SVGAGI. The CDR3 runs to 16 residues. The ends lost 4 bases at V and 2 bases at J; junction bases unmatched: 9. The CDR3 is CASSSTGAKFTDTQYF. The CDR3, as DNA: TGTGCCAGCAGTTCTACAGGGGCGAAATTCACAGATACGCAGTATTTT.

V is TRBV27 and J is TRBJ2-3; 9 bases match TRBD1. Germline V gene sequence: CDR1 MNHEY, CDR2 SMNVEV (reference sequence). The CDR3 extends over 15 amino acids. V shed 6 bases, J shed 5 bases, and the junction held 9 bases outside the gene matches. In DNA, the CDR3 is TGTGCCAGCAGACTGGACAGGGGAGTAGAAGATACGCAGTATTTT. Protein: CASRLDRGVEDTQYF.

The V gene is TRBV18, the J gene TRBJ2-1; TRBD2 might be the D (6 bases). Germline V gene sequence: CDR1 KGHSH, CDR2 LQKENI. Trimming removed 4 bases at V and 4 bases at J, with 20 bases between. The length of the CDR3 is 17 residues. The CDR3 DNA follows: TGTGCCAGCTCACGGAAGAAGAATACGGGACTGTACAATGAGCAGTTCTTC. This codes for CASSRKKNTGLYNEQFF.

The chain couples TRBV7-2 to TRBJ2-1; maybe TRBD2 (5 bases). This CDR3 comprises 15 residues. Trimming stripped 2 bases from V and 9 bases from J, with 17 bases between. Germline CDR1 and CDR2: SGHTA and FQGNSA. The CDR3 bases are TGTGCCAGCAGCTTAAGGACTGTGAGCTCTGGTGAGCAGTTCTTC. As protein: CASSLRTVSSGEQFF.

The rearrangement links TRBV10-1 to TRBJ1-1; TRBD1 matches at 7 bases. This CDR3 is 13 amino acids long. J lost 4 bases, V lost 5 bases, and 4 bases had no gene match. Germline assignment: CDR1 WNHNN and CDR2 SYGVQD (reference sequence). The CDR3 sequence is CASSTTGATEAFF. The DNA for the CDR3 is TGCGCCAGCAGTACCACAGGGGCCACTGAAGCTTTCTTT.

CDR3 protein: CASSESRGSSYEQYF. CDR3 DNA: TGTGCCAGCAGTGAATCCCGGGGGAGCTCCTACGAGCAGTACTTC. The rearrangement joins TRBV25-1 to TRBJ2-7; D is possibly TRBD2 (6 bases). CDR3 length: 15 amino acids. Germline lookup yields CDR1 MGHDK and CDR2 SYGVNS. With 1 base removed from V and 0 bases from J, the gap between germline ends came to 10 bases.

The sample holds one count of this clone. V is TRBV5-1 and J is TRBJ2-7; 7 bases are a match to TRBD1. With V trimmed by 4 bases and J by 1 base, 5 bases remained unmatched. CDR3 size: 14 residues. CDR1 and CDR2 from the germline V gene are SGHRS and YFSETQ. In DNA form, the CDR3 reads TGCGCCAGCAGCCATTCAGGGGGTTCCTACGAGCAGTACTTC. Protein: CASSHSGGSYEQYF. Combining the CDR3 with reference TRBV5-1 and TRBJ2-7 gives the whole variable domain KAGVTQTPRYLIKTRGQQVTLSCSPISGHRSVSWYQQTPGQGLQFLFEYFSETQRNKGNFPGRFSGRQFSNSRSEMNVSTLELGDSALYLCASSHSGGSYEQYFGPGTRLTVT.

This clone has a handful of counts. This chain's CDR3 is CASSVRGDNSPLHF. The CDR3 DNA sequence: TGTGCCAGCAGCGTCAGGGGCGATAATTCACCCCTCCACTTT. The genes are TRBV11-3 and TRBJ1-6, with D perhaps TRBD1 (6 bases). The CDR3 covers 14 residues. Germline V gene data show CDR1 as SGHNT and CDR2 as YENEEA. Deletions cut 5 bases from V and 5 bases from J, with 10 bases between. The full variable domain, with the rest looked up from reference TRBV11-3 and TRBJ1-6, is EAGVVQSPRYKIIEKKQPVAFWCNPISGHNTLYWYLQNLGQGPELLIRYENEEAVDDSQLPKDRFSAERLKGVDSTLKIQPAELGDSAVYLCASSVRGDNSPLHFGNGTRLTVT.

This clone was picked up a small number of times. The V and J genes are TRBV5-4 and TRBJ1-2, with TRBD1 matching over 7 bases. The CDR3 consists of 14 residues. Germline V gene data show CDR1 as SGHNT and CDR2 as YYREEE (reference sequence). V was pared by 0 bases and J by 2 bases, with 1 base of the junction left unmatched. CDR3 sequence: CASSLGQGNYGYTF. For the CDR3, the DNA is TGTGCCAGCAGCTTGGGACAGGGAAACTATGGCTACACCTTC.

The chain uses TRBV7-9 and TRBJ2-1; TRBD1 aligns across 9 bases. Germline V gene lookup returns CDR1 SEHNR and CDR2 FQNEAQ (reference sequence). V was pared by 6 bases and J by 8 bases, with 11 bases of the junction left unmatched. The CDR3 spans 15 residues. CDR3 bases: TGTGCCAGCAGTCCCGGGACAGGGATCGTTGATGAGCAGTTCTTC. Translation gives CASSPGTGIVDEQFF.

V is TRBV19 and J is TRBJ2-7; weak D call: TRBD1 (7 bases). V lost 4 bases, J lost 1 base, and 11 bases lay in between. This CDR3 region has 14 residues. Germline V gives CDR1 LNHDA, CDR2 SQIVND (reference sequence). The CDR3 nucleotides read TGTGCCAGTAGTACGGGGGACAGTTCCTACGAGCAGTACTTC. Amino acids: CASSTGDSSYEQYF.

V is TRBV7-8 and J is TRBJ1-5, with no clear D. In germline, CDR1 is SGHVS, CDR2 FQNEAQ. This CDR3 is built from 14 residues. Trimming pared 4 bases from V and 0 bases from J, leaving 7 bases between. CDR3 loop: CASSSGYSNQPQHF. For the CDR3, the DNA is TGTGCCAGCAGCTCGGGTTATAGCAATCAGCCCCAGCATTTT.

V usage is TRBV6-1 and J usage is TRBJ2-7; D possibly corresponds to TRBD1 (5 bases). Germline V gene sequence: CDR1 MNHNS, CDR2 SASEGT. This CDR3 is built from 13 residues. Trimming took 3 bases from V and 2 from J, leaving 8 bases between them. DNA for the CDR3: TGTGCCAGCAGTGATCCGACAGCCTACGAGCAGTACTTC. Protein product: CASSDPTAYEQYF.

The chain carries TRBV6-5 and TRBJ1-1; unclear D gene. This CDR3 spans 14 amino acids. Germline assignment: CDR1 MNHEY and CDR2 SVGAGI. Trimming took off 5 bases at V and 0 bases at J, with 10 bases between the two ends. The CDR3 protein is CASSSEWLNTEAFF. For the CDR3, the DNA is TGTGCCAGCAGTAGTGAATGGCTGAACACTGAAGCTTTCTTT.